Shown below are 5 T cell receptor beta chains from a single sample sequenced in a study of T cell changes during pregnancy in multiple sclerosis. Profiled with immunoSEQ multiplex PCR; TCRdb holds only in-frame clones, not every one. This repertoire shows roughly 120,000 clones, about 93% found once; its top ten account for approximately 1.5%. The specimen was peripheral blood, collected in the third trimester of pregnancy. The source is a female donor with multiple sclerosis, enrolled in a pregnancy study.

This sequence joins TRBV9 and TRBJ1-2, with TRBD1 identical over 9 bases. Per germline, CDR1 SGDLS and CDR2 YYNGEE. This CDR3 has 17 residues. With V trimmed by 1 base and J by 3 bases, 10 bases remained unmatched. The CDR3 nucleotides read TGTGCCAGCAGCGTAACGGACAGGGGATCAGTCGACTATGGCTACACCTTC. Encoded protein: CASSVTDRGSVDYGYTF. Supplemented by reference TRBV9 and TRBJ1-2, the full variable domain reads DSGVTQTPKHLITATGQRVTLRCSPRSGDLSVYWYQQSLDQGLQFLIQYYNGEERAKGNILERFSAQQFPDLHSELNLSSLELGDSALYFCASSVTDRGSVDYGYTFGSGTRLTVV.

The chain combines TRBV7-2 with TRBJ2-1, with TRBD1 matching 10 bases. This CDR3 is 17 amino acids long. Germline V lookup: CDR1 SGHTA, CDR2 FQGNSA. The V gene end was trimmed by 4 bases and the J gene end by 6 bases; junction bases not matched to a gene: 12. The CDR3 region is CASSYDRGPRPGNEQFF. The CDR3 DNA reads as TGTGCCAGCAGCTACGACAGGGGGCCCCGTCCGGGCAATGAGCAGTTCTTC. Looking up the rest from reference TRBV7-2 and TRBJ2-1 gives the full variable domain: GAGVSQSPSNKVTEKGKDVELRCDPISGHTALYWYRQSLGQGLEFLIYFQGNSAPDKSGLPSDRFSAERTGGSVSTLTIQRTQQEDSAVYLCASSYDRGPRPGNEQFFGPGTRLTVL.

CDR3 coding DNA: TGTGCCAGCAGCTCGGTCCCGGGACAGGGATACAATGAGCAGTTCTTC. It is translated as CASSSVPGQGYNEQFF. This chain joins TRBV5-8 and TRBJ2-1; 9 bases are a match to TRBD1. Trimming took 3 bases from V and 4 from J; bases not matched to a gene: 8. This CDR3 contains 16 residues. Germline CDR1 reads SGHTS; CDR2 reads YDEGEE.

This clone has only a few counts. This sequence joins TRBV19 and TRBJ1-1; no firm D call. Germline assignment: CDR1 LNHDA and CDR2 SQIVND (reference sequence). CDR3 length equals 12 residues. V lost 11 bases, J lost 5 bases, and 15 bases lay in between. The CDR3 coding sequence is TGTGCCTCATGGGAGGTTGGGACTGAAGCTTTCTTT. It is translated as CASWEVGTEAFF. The complete variable domain, with remaining parts taken from reference TRBV19 and TRBJ1-1, reads DGGITQSPKYLFRKEGQNVTLSCEQNLNHDAMYWYRQDPGQGLRLIYYSQIVNDFQKGDIAEGYSVSREKKESFPLTVTSAQKNPTAFYLCASWEVGTEAFFGQGTRLTVV.

CDR3 nucleotides: TGTGCCAGCAGTTCCCCTAGCGGGCGCCCTACCTACGAGCAGTACTTC. Encoded protein: CASSSPSGRPTYEQYF. The chain has TRBV6-5 and TRBJ2-7; 8 positions agree with TRBD2. Germline V CDR1 and CDR2: MNHEY, SVGAGI. V was clipped by 4 bases and J by 2 bases; unmatched bases: 10. The CDR3 extends over 16 amino acids.